These 13 T cell receptor beta chains originate from one sample sequenced in a study of blood T cell repertoires in COVID-19. Profiling relied on immunoSEQ multiplex PCR, and the TCRdb table lists in-frame clones only, not all of them. This sample carries about 160,000 clones, approximately 84% of them seen once, and the ten largest clones take approximately 5.6%. The sample consisted of PBMCs or T cells enriched from blood (not recorded which). The receptors shown here come from a woman in her 40s with acute COVID-19.

The chain uses TRBV3-1 (or the pseudogene TRBV3-2) and TRBJ2-7, with TRBD2 identical over 14 bases. The CDR3 is made up of 16 amino acids. With V trimmed by 4 bases and J by 7 bases, 9 bases remained unmatched. Per germline, CDR1 LGHDT and CDR2 YNNKEL (reference sequence). The CDR3 spells CASSLRLAGGSREQYF. DNA of the CDR3: TGTGCCAGCAGCCTGCGACTAGCGGGGGGGAGTAGGGAGCAGTACTTC.

The V and J genes are TRBV13 and TRBJ2-1, with 10 bases lining up with TRBD1. Trimming removed 6 bases from V and 4 bases from J; junction bases left unmatched: 6. The CDR3 consists of 15 residues. The germline V gene has CDR1 PRHDT and CDR2 FYEKMQ (reference sequence). The CDR3 nucleotides are TGTGCCAGCAGTCCGGGACAGGGGTGGTACAATGAGCAGTTCTTC. Translation gives CASSPGQGWYNEQFF.

The chain employs TRBV3-1 (or the pseudogene TRBV3-2) and TRBJ2-7; 7 nucleotides agree with TRBD1. V was pared by 4 bases and J by 6 bases, with 6 bases of the junction left unmatched. Germline CDR1 LGHDT, CDR2 YNNKEL (reference sequence). There are 13 residues in the CDR3. The CDR3 DNA reads as TGTGCCAGCAGCCCACAGGGGCCGGGCGAGCAGTACTTC. Encoded protein: CASSPQGPGEQYF.

The chain recombines TRBV29-1 with TRBJ2-5, with D tentatively TRBD2 (6 bases). V lost 7 bases, J lost 4 bases, and 16 bases lay in between. The CDR3 length is 13 residues. Germline values: CDR1 SQVTM, CDR2 ANQGSEA. The CDR3 nucleotides are TGCAGCGCTGGAGGGTGGAGGGGAGAGACCCAGTACTTC. Protein product: CSAGGWRGETQYF.

V gene TRBV29-1 combines with J gene TRBJ2-1; a weak D match, TRBD2 (6 bases). The V end lost 0 bases, the J end lost 3 bases, and 21 bases lay between the germline ends. There are 18 residues in the CDR3. CDR1 and CDR2 (germline): SQVTM, ANQGSEA. CDR3 region: CSVEDFPGQRVHYNEQFF. DNA of the CDR3: TGCAGCGTTGAAGATTTCCCCGGCCAGCGGGTCCACTACAATGAGCAGTTCTTC.

The CDR3 sequence: CASSDQGSYNSPLHF. DNA for the CDR3: TGTGCCAGCAGTGATCAGGGCTCCTATAATTCACCCCTCCACTTT. The V call is TRBV6-1, the J call TRBJ1-6; D might be TRBD1 (5 bases). Trimming took 3 bases from V and 0 from J, leaving 6 bases between them. Looked up from germline, CDR1 is MNHNS and CDR2 is SASEGT. This CDR3 comprises 15 residues.

This clone was seen a handful of times. The chain uses TRBV10-3 and TRBJ2-1; 7 bases line up with TRBD2. CDR1 is ENHRY and CDR2 is SYGVKD in the germline V gene. After removal of 0 bases from V and 0 bases from J, the junction contained 2 bases not matched to a gene. The CDR3 runs 16 residues. CDR3 residues: CAISESLAASYNEQFF. DNA for the CDR3: TGTGCCATCAGTGAGTCGCTAGCGGCCTCCTACAATGAGCAGTTCTTC.

V is TRBV5-5 and J is TRBJ2-2; D gene ambiguous. The CDR3 is made up of 15 amino acids. The germline gives CDR1 SGHKS, CDR2 YYEKEE (reference sequence). The V end lost 6 bases, the J end lost 4 bases, and 16 bases lay between the germline ends. CDR3 sequence: CASNEVGPSTGELFF. CDR3 DNA: TGTGCCAGCAACGAGGTAGGCCCGAGCACCGGGGAGCTGTTTTTT.

This clone showed up just once. The chain uses TRBV11-3 and TRBJ2-7; TRBD2 is a possible D gene (6 bases). Trimming pared 2 bases from V and 7 bases from J, leaving 12 bases between. Germline-derived CDR1 and CDR2 are SGHNT and YENEEA. The CDR3 length is 13 residues. As DNA, the CDR3 is TGTGCCAGCAGCTTATCGGGAGTGGGAGAGCAGTACTTC. It is translated as CASSLSGVGEQYF.

V is TRBV7-8 and J is TRBJ1-3; D remains ambiguous. V lost 5 bases and J lost 1, with 15 bases in between. This CDR3 is built from 16 residues. Germline CDR1 reads SGHVS; CDR2 reads FQNEAQ. CDR3 sequence: CASSQHTPQSGNTIYF. CDR3 sequence (DNA): TGTGCCAGCAGCCAGCATACCCCGCAATCTGGAAACACCATATATTTT.

The chain links TRBV7-9 to TRBJ2-7, with 8 bases fitting TRBD1. The CDR3 sequence is 15 residues long. Germline CDR1 SEHNR, CDR2 FQNEAQ (reference sequence). With V trimmed by 5 bases and J by 7 bases, 13 bases remained unmatched. The CDR3 region has the DNA TGTGCCAGCAGCGCGGGACAGGCAGTCCTACCAGAGCAGTACTTC. Its protein product is CASSAGQAVLPEQYF.

This clone has a handful of counts. This rearrangement joins TRBV24-1 to TRBJ2-2; 8 bases map to TRBD1. The CDR3 is 17 residues long. The V segment lost 2 bases and the J segment 1 base; nucleotides outside the gene matches: 5. Germline values: CDR1 KGHDR, CDR2 SFDVKD. As DNA, the CDR3 is TGTGCCACCAGTGATTCATCCGGGACAGGGAACACCGGGGAGCTGTTTTTT. Amino acid sequence: CATSDSSGTGNTGELFF.

The V and J genes are TRBV2 and TRBJ2-5; D gene uncertain. CDR3 length: 15 residues. Germline loops: CDR1 SNHLY, CDR2 FYNNEI. With 8 bases removed from V and 5 bases from J, the gap between germline ends came to 21 bases. The DNA of the CDR3 is TGTGCCAGCGCCTCTGACGGCGAAGCGATGGAGACCCAGTACTTC. Its protein is CASASDGEAMETQYF.